This T cell receptor (beta chain) was observed in a study of response to subunit inactivated influenza vaccine. Germline V gene lookup returns CDR1 ENHRY and CDR2 SYGVKD. This CDR3 has 16 residues. The trim removed 6 bases at V and 3 bases at J, leaving 8 bases unmatched. In its sample, this clonotype was seen a few times. The target antigen is unknown. The study, taken as a whole, reports: It was suggested by the authors that few new T cells are recruited by each seasonal influenza vaccination.

One entry per CDR3 protein, called by TCRdb with MiXCR from the RT-PCR reads. The sample consists of under 800,000 distinct CDR3 sequences, about 15% of them appearing once. Sequencing used PBMCs from blood, obtained around two weeks before vaccination. This sequence joins TRBV10-3 and TRBJ2-7; 13 bases align to TRBD2. The TCR originated in a man between 50 and 59 years old who received an inactivated influenza vaccine. Here the CDR3 DNA reads TGTGCCATCAGGGGGACTAGCGGGGAGAAACTCTACGAGCAGTACTTC. Its protein product is CAIRGTSGEKLYEQYF.